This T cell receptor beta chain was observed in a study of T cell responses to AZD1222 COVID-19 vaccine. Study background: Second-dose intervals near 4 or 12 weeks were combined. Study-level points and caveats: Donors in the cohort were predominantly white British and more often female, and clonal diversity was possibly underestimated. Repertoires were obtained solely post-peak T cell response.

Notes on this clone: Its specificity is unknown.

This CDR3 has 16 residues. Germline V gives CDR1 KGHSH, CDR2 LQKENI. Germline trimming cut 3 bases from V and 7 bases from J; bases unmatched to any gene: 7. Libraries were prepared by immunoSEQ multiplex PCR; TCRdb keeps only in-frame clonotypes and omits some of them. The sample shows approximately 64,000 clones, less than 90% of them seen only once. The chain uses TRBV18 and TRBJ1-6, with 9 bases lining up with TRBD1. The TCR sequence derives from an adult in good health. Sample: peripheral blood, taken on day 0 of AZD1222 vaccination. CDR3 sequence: CASSPAGQGRNSPLHF. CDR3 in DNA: TGTGCCAGCTCACCGGCGGGACAGGGACGCAATTCACCCCTCCACTTT. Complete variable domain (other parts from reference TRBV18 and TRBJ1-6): NAGVMQNPRHLVRRRGQEARLRCSPMKGHSHVYWYRQLPEEGLKFMVYLQKENIIDESGMPKERFSAEFPKEGPSILRIQQVVRGDSAAYFCASSPAGQGRNSPLHFGNGTRLTVT.